Shown below are 9 T cell receptor beta chains from a single sample sequenced in a study of T cell responses to AZD1222 COVID-19 vaccine. Method: immunoSEQ multiplex PCR; TCRdb's copy keeps in-frame clones and lacks some. The repertoire holds 77,000 or so clones, approximately 90% seen once, with around 29% in the top ten. This specimen consisted of peripheral blood, obtained on day 0 of AZD1222 vaccination. These receptors were obtained from an adult in good health.

V gene TRBV28 combines with J gene TRBJ2-2; 10 bases fit TRBD1. Germline lookup yields CDR1 MDHEN and CDR2 SYDVKM. The CDR3 length is 14 residues. Trimming at V came to 11 bases and at J to 7 bases, leaving 10 bases not matched to a gene. CDR3 in DNA: TGTGCCGGATCCGGGACAGGGGAGGGCGGGGAGCTGTTTTTT. Translated: CAGSGTGEGGELFF.

This clone has just one count. The CDR3 coding sequence is TGTGCCAGCTCACGACGGCAAGGGTCCGCGGGCAATCAGCCCCAGCATTTT. Encoded protein: CASSRRQGSAGNQPQHF. J is TRBJ1-5 and V is TRBV18; no firm D call. The V gene lost 4 bases and the J gene lost 2 bases, with 18 bases spanning the gap. Germline loops: CDR1 KGHSH, CDR2 LQKENI. There are 17 residues in the CDR3.

The rearrangement uses TRBV7-3 and TRBJ2-3; D not certain. CDR1 and CDR2 from the germline V gene are SGHTA and FQGTGA. The CDR3 totals 17 residues. V lost 5 bases and J 0 bases, leaving 18 bases between the germline ends. The CDR3 coding sequence is TGTGCCAGCAGCCCTGGGTCTATGCGTACTAGCACAGATACGCAGTATTTT. Protein sequence: CASSPGSMRTSTDTQYF.

CDR3 coding DNA: TGTGCCAGTAATGGGGACAGGGGTTTAGGCTACACCTTC. It yields the protein CASNGDRGLGYTF. The V call is TRBV19, the J call TRBJ1-2; 10 bases agree with TRBD1. CDR3 length: 13 amino acids. CDR1 and CDR2 (germline): LNHDA, SQIVND (reference sequence). The J segment lost 8 bases and the V segment lost 7 bases, leaving 7 bases of the junction unmatched.

The genes are TRBV28 and TRBJ1-4; the match to TRBD1 covers 9 bases. Looked up from germline, CDR1 is MDHEN and CDR2 is SYDVKM. The trim removed 5 bases at V and 7 bases at J, leaving 8 bases unmatched. The CDR3 loop spans 15 amino acids. CDR3 sequence (DNA): TGTGCCAGCAGTAGCCCGGGACAGGGAGGTGAAAAACTGTTTTTT. It yields the protein CASSSPGQGGEKLFF.

Only a few counts were recorded for this clone. V is TRBV19 and J is TRBJ2-6, with 9 bases matching TRBD1. The CDR3 totals 16 residues. With V trimmed by 7 bases and J by 4 bases, 8 bases remained unmatched. Germline values: CDR1 LNHDA, CDR2 SQIVND (reference sequence). DNA for the CDR3: TGTGCCAGTACGAGGAACAGGGGGCTCGGGGCCAACGTCCTGACTTTC. Protein: CASTRNRGLGANVLTF.

As to this clone: The sample has other DNA sequences that encode this CDR3 too. This chain links TRBV7-9 with TRBJ2-3, with D unresolved. CDR1 SEHNR and CDR2 FQNEAQ come from the germline V gene (reference sequence). V was clipped by 1 base and J by 4 bases, with 6 bases between them. The CDR3 contains 13 residues. This CDR3 is CASSLGGPDTQYF. The CDR3 DNA follows: TGTGCCAGCAGCTTAGGTGGGCCAGATACGCAGTATTTT.

The chain combines TRBV20-1 with TRBJ1-1; no clear D gene. CDR1 and CDR2 from the germline V gene are DFQATT and SNEGSKA (reference sequence). The CDR3 covers 11 residues. Trimming took 5 bases from V and 3 from J, leaving 7 bases between them. DNA for the CDR3: TGCAGTGCTCCATTGGACACTGAAGCTTTCTTT. Translated, it gives CSAPLDTEAFF.

V is TRBV7-8 and J is TRBJ2-3, with 11 bases that match TRBD2. CDR1 and CDR2 from the germline V gene are SGHVS and FQNEAQ. Trimming cost V 5 bases and J 4 bases; bases outside gene matches: 5. The CDR3 runs 15 residues. CDR3 nucleotide sequence: TGTGCCAGCAGCCTAACTAGCGGGAGCGCAGATACGCAGTATTTT. Its translation is CASSLTSGSADTQYF.